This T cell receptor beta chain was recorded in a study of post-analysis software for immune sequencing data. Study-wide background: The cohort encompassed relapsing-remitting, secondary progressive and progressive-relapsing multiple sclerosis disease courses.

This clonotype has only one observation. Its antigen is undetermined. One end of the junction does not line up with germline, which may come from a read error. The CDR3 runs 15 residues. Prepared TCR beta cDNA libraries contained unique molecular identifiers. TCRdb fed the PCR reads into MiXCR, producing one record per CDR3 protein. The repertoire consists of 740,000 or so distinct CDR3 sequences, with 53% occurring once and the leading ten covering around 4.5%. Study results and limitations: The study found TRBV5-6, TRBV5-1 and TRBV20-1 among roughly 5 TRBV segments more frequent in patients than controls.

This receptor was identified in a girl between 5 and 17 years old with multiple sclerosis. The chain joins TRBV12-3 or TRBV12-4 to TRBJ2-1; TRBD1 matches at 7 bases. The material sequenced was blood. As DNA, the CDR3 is TGTGCCAGCAGTGCCGGGACAGAAATCTACGATGAGCAGTTCTTC. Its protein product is CASSAGTEIYDEQFF.